A selection of T cell receptor beta chains follows, all from one sample in a study of cytomegalovirus exposure and HLA in healthy donors. Some clones are missing from TCRdb's copy, which holds only in-frame ones; the method was immunoSEQ multiplex PCR. The sample consists of almost 200,000 clones, about 82% of them appearing once. Material: PBMCs. Receptors originate from a woman aged 45-60 years in good health and CMV-seronegative. Each CDR3 is given with its conserved first and last residue. D genes are given only for firm matches. Some rows mark clone size as missing; the rest say once, few, many or name a class of expanded clone.

d_call j_call clone_size cdr3_length v_call cdr3_aa cdr3_nt
- TRBJ1-5 - 14 TRBV9 CASSETFSNQPQHF TGTGCCAGCAGCGAGACTTTTAGCAATCAGCCCCAGCATTTT
TRBD1 TRBJ2-7 - 15 TRBV27 CASSLLQGYPYEQYF TGTGCCAGCAGTTTGTTACAGGGGTACCCCTACGAGCAGTACTTC
TRBD2 TRBJ2-3 - 16 TRBV11-3 CASSLGSGGSTDTQYF TGTGCCAGCAGCTTGGGTAGCGGGGGAAGCACAGATACGCAGTATTTT
- TRBJ2-2 once 15 TRBV9 CASSASDSGGRELFF TGTGCCAGCAGCGCATCGGACAGTGGAGGAAGGGAGCTGTTTTTT
TRBD1 TRBJ2-2 - 16 TRBV14 CASSQNTGANTGELFF TGTGCCAGCAGCCAAAACACAGGGGCGAACACCGGGGAGCTGTTTTTT
TRBD1 TRBJ2-1 - 14 TRBV2 CASRAGQAYNEQFF TGTGCCAGCAGGGCCGGACAGGCTTACAATGAGCAGTTCTTC
- TRBJ1-1 - 15 TRBV5-4 CASSLYRSLNTEAFF TGTGCCAGCAGCTTGTACAGGAGTTTGAACACTGAAGCTTTCTTT
- TRBJ2-7 - 15 TRBV7-2 CASSPIGGSPYEQYF TGTGCCAGCAGCCCCATTGGGGGGAGCCCCTACGAGCAGTACTTC
TRBD1 TRBJ1-5 - 16 TRBV7-8 CASRSDRGGSNQPQHF TGTGCCAGCAGGTCCGACAGGGGAGGTAGCAATCAGCCCCAGCATTTT
- TRBJ1-4 - 17 TRBV21-1 CASSRPPGGHLNEKLFF TGTGCCAGCAGCAGACCTCCGGGAGGGCACCTTAATGAAAAGCTGTTTTTT
- TRBJ2-5 - 16 TRBV7-2 CASSLATGGGQETQYF TGTGCCAGCAGCTTAGCCACAGGGGGGGGACAAGAGACCCAGTACTTC
TRBD2 TRBJ2-3 - 15 TRBV6-5 CASSPSGRAADTQYF TGTGCCAGCAGTCCTAGCGGGAGGGCCGCAGATACGCAGTATTTT
- TRBJ2-7 - 17 TRBV12-5 CASGPSCWGRHVYEQYF TGTGCTAGTGGTCCTTCCTGTTGGGGGAGGCACGTTTACGAGCAGTACTTC
- TRBJ1-1 - 11 TRBV20-1 CSARDQGQAFF TGCAGTGCTAGAGATCAGGGGCAAGCTTTCTTT
TRBD2 TRBJ2-1 - 18 TRBV4-1 CASSQDGLAGGGYNEQFF TGCGCCAGCAGCCAAGATGGGCTAGCGGGAGGGGGATACAATGAGCAGTTCTTC
- TRBJ1-1 - 12 TRBV10-3 CAISEFGEKAFF TGTGCCATCAGTGAGTTCGGGGAGAAAGCTTTCTTT
TRBD1 TRBJ1-1 few 15 TRBV18 CASSVGQGKNTEAFF TGTGCCAGCTCAGTGGGACAGGGAAAGAACACTGAAGCTTTCTTT
TRBD2 TRBJ2-2 - 17 TRBV25-1 CASGRGGLADLTGELFF TGTGCCAGCGGGAGAGGAGGACTAGCGGATCTCACCGGGGAGCTGTTTTTT
- TRBJ1-1 - 13 TRBV5-4 CASSLRGLAEAFF TGTGCCAGCAGCTTGAGAGGGCTAGCTGAAGCTTTCTTT
- TRBJ2-1 - 16 TRBV5-5 CASSLYYSSASNEQFF TGTGCCAGCAGCTTGTATTACTCCTCAGCTAGTAATGAGCAGTTCTTC
- TRBJ2-2 - 14 TRBV7-3 CASSLTPGTGELFF TGTGCCAGCAGCTTAACGCCCGGCACCGGGGAGCTGTTTTTT
TRBD2 TRBJ2-7 - 18 TRBV7-8 CASSLPREGQSIEYEQYF TGTGCCAGCAGCTTACCCCGGGAGGGCCAGTCGATCGAGTACGAGCAGTACTTC
- TRBJ1-1 - 14 TRBV21-1 CASSTPRGCAEAFF TGTGCCAGCAGCACTCCCAGGGGGTGCGCTGAAGCTTTCTTT
TRBD2 TRBJ2-7 - 13 TRBV27 CASSPGLVYEQYF TGTGCCAGCAGTCCGGGACTAGTGTACGAGCAGTACTTC
- TRBJ2-3 once 13 TRBV5-1 CASSFGGGDTQYF TGCGCCAGCAGCTTTGGGGGAGGAGATACGCAGTATTTT
- TRBJ1-2 - 14 TRBV5-1 CASSLSPSADGYTF TGCGCCAGCAGCTTGAGTCCAAGTGCGGATGGCTACACCTTC
TRBD1 TRBJ1-6 - 14 TRBV28 CASTPGQGNSPLHF TGTGCCAGCACCCCGGGACAGGGCAATTCACCCCTCCACTTT
TRBD2 TRBJ2-7 - 16 TRBV5-4 CASSGGGGTASYEQYF TGTGCCAGCAGCGGGGGGGGTGGGACGGCCTCCTACGAGCAGTACTTC
- TRBJ2-7 - 16 TRBV6-6 CASNDEVGGAGYEQYF TGTGCCAGCAACGATGAGGTTGGGGGCGCAGGCTACGAGCAGTACTTC
- TRBJ2-7 - 14 TRBV5-4 CASSFGSTLYEQYF TGTGCCAGCAGCTTCGGATCGACTCTCTACGAGCAGTACTTC
TRBD1 TRBJ1-1 - 14 TRBV27 CASSSGTGNTEAFF TGTGCCAGCAGTTCCGGGACAGGCAACACTGAAGCTTTCTTT
TRBD2 TRBJ2-2 - 16 TRBV2 CASRRQGPAGTGELFF TGTGCCAGCAGGCGGCAAGGGCCAGCGGGGACCGGGGAGCTGTTTTTT
TRBD1 TRBJ2-6 - 18 TRBV27 CASSPTRTGPSGANVLTF TGTGCCAGCAGTCCCACCCGGACAGGGCCCTCTGGGGCCAACGTCCTGACTTTC
- TRBJ1-2 - 15 TRBV28 CASSPSLGRNYGYTF TGTGCCAGCAGTCCTTCTTTGGGCAGGAACTATGGCTACACCTTC
- TRBJ2-3 - 14 TRBV28 CASSLISPLDTQYF TGTGCCAGCAGCCTCATAAGCCCTCTAGATACGCAGTATTTT
- TRBJ1-4 - 15 TRBV13 CASSSTGPTNEKLFF TGTGCCAGCAGCTCAACAGGGCCCACTAATGAAAAACTGTTTTTT
TRBD2 TRBJ2-5 - 18 TRBV7-9 CASSWDSQRDWPAETQYF TGTGCCAGCAGCTGGGATAGTCAGCGGGACTGGCCCGCGGAGACCCAGTACTTC
TRBD2 TRBJ2-1 - 15 TRBV19 CASSTGTSGANEQFF TGTGCCAGTAGTACTGGGACTAGCGGGGCCAATGAGCAGTTCTTC
- TRBJ1-1 - 14 TRBV6-5 CASTSGGANTEAFF TGTGCCAGCACCTCCGGGGGAGCGAACACTGAAGCTTTCTTT
- TRBJ2-2 - 15 TRBV25-1 CASRRTAANTGELFF TGTGCCAGCAGGCGGACAGCCGCGAACACCGGGGAGCTGTTTTTT
TRBD1 TRBJ2-7 few 13 TRBV2 CASSKGQGGEQYF TGTGCCAGCAGTAAGGGACAGGGGGGCGAGCAGTACTTC
- TRBJ2-5 - 13 TRBV7-9 CASSLVPGETQYF TGTGCCAGCAGCTTAGTCCCAGGAGAGACCCAGTACTTC
TRBD1 TRBJ2-5 few 14 TRBV5-6 CASSFGTGQETQYF TGTGCCAGCAGCTTTGGGACAGGGCAAGAGACCCAGTACTTC
- TRBJ2-1 - 15 TRBV6-1 CASSAVNGVSDEQFF TGTGCCAGCAGTGCTGTCAACGGGGTTAGCGATGAGCAGTTCTTC
TRBD2 TRBJ2-1 once 17 TRBV9 CASSVSMTSVSYNEQFF TGTGCCAGCAGCGTCTCGATGACTAGCGTTTCCTACAATGAGCAGTTCTTC
TRBD1 TRBJ2-7 - 13 TRBV28 CATSGTGRYEQYF TGTGCCACCTCCGGGACAGGGCGCTACGAGCAGTACTTC
- TRBJ2-7 once 15 TRBV6-5 CASSQSIGQSYEQYF TGTGCCAGCAGTCAAAGCATTGGACAGTCCTACGAGCAGTACTTC
- TRBJ2-5 - 14 TRBV11-2 CASSIGGAGETQYF TGTGCCAGCAGCATTGGGGGAGCGGGAGAGACCCAGTACTTC
TRBD1 TRBJ2-7 - 14 TRBV5-8 CASSLGDRGHEQYF TGTGCCAGCAGCTTGGGGGACAGGGGCCACGAGCAGTACTTC
TRBD1 TRBJ2-5 - 12 TRBV6-5 CAASGGKETQYF TGTGCCGCCTCAGGGGGTAAAGAGACCCAGTACTTC
- TRBJ1-5 - 12 TRBV19 CASSIGNQPQHF TGTGCCAGTAGTATCGGCAATCAGCCCCAGCATTTT
- TRBJ2-3 - 15 TRBV29-1 CSVQSGNGITDTQYF TGCAGCGTTCAGTCGGGGAACGGAATCACAGATACGCAGTATTTT
- TRBJ2-7 - 13 TRBV21-1 CASSKGVPYEQYF TGTGCCAGCAGCAAAGGCGTACCCTACGAGCAGTACTTC
- TRBJ2-3 - 14 TRBV6-1 CASSPLVRVDTQYF TGTGCCAGCAGCCCCCTCGTCCGAGTGGATACGCAGTATTTT
TRBD2 TRBJ2-3 - 19 TRBV11-2 CASSLPFGGSGRAIDTQYF TGTGCCAGCAGCTTACCCTTTGGGGGTAGCGGGAGGGCCATCGATACGCAGTATTTT
TRBD1 TRBJ1-5 - 16 TRBV7-7 CASTLVWQGASQPQHF TGTGCCAGCACCCTCGTCTGGCAGGGGGCGAGTCAGCCCCAGCATTTT
- TRBJ2-7 - 14 TRBV5-5 CASSLRAGGYEQYF TGTGCCAGCAGCTTACGAGCGGGCGGCTACGAGCAGTACTTC